This TCR beta chain was identified in a study of OX40 agonist ivuxolimab in advanced cancers. Study overall: A partial response was reached by three patients: one with hepatocellular carcinoma and two with cutaneous melanoma.

The CDR3 sequence is 11 residues long. Germline-derived CDR1 and CDR2 are MNHEY and SVGAGI. Trimming left V 6 bases short and J 9 bases short, with 10 bases between. Clones were read by immunoSEQ multiplex PCR, and TCRdb kept only the in-frame ones, dropping some. This table has some 59,000 clones, roughly 87% appearing once. Study-wide findings and caveats: In the 0.1 to 3.0 mg/kg range, CD4+ and CD8+ blood T cells had expanded clonally by week 6. Mean expanded clone counts were higher in CD8+ than CD4+ T cells.

In the case of this clone: Its antigen is not identified.

This clonotype was sampled from an adult with an advanced solid tumor such as melanoma, head and neck, liver or kidney cancer. Source: CD4+ or CD8+ T cells sorted from blood, taken in a trial of the OX40 agonist ivuxolimab. The chain combines TRBV6-5 with TRBJ2-3, with D tentatively TRBD1 (5 bases). The CDR3 reads CASRGDYTQYF. DNA of the CDR3: TGTGCCAGCAGAGGGGATTACACGCAGTATTTT.